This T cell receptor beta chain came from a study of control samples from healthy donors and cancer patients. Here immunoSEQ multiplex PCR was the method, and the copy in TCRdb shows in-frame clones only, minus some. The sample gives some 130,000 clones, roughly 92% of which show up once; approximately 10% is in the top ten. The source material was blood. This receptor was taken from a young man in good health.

In DNA form, the CDR3 reads TGTGCCACCAGTGATACCTCAGGAACCAACTACAATGAGCAGTTCTTC. It yields the protein CATSDTSGTNYNEQFF. The V call is TRBV24-1, the J call TRBJ2-1; D uncertain. Trimming cost V 3 bases and J 3 bases, with 14 bases left between them. The CDR3 is 16 amino acids. The V gene's germline CDR1 is KGHDR and CDR2 SFDVKD.